This is a list of T cell receptor beta chains from one sample in a study of blood T cell repertoires in COVID-19. The assay was immunoSEQ multiplex PCR, and TCRdb's table has in-frame clones only and misses some. The sample lists 300,000 to 350,000 clones, over 75% occurring once. Material: PBMCs or T cells enriched from blood (not recorded which). The receptors originated from a man under 40 who had recovered from COVID-19. The CDR3 runs from the conserved cysteine through the conserved F or W. Each record gives: CDR3 protein, CDR3 DNA, J gene, D gene, clone size, V gene. A D gene is named only where the DNA matches it firmly. Clone size is not always given. Where it is, it says once, few, many or a class for expanded clones.

cdr3_aa: CASSLGIRGDYGYTF
cdr3_nt: TGTGCCAGCAGCTTAGGGATACGGGGGGACTATGGCTACACCTTC
j_call: TRBJ1-2
d_call: -
clone_size: -
v_call: TRBV13

cdr3_aa: CASRGALNTGELFF
cdr3_nt: TGCGCCTCCCGGGGGGCCCTCAACACCGGGGAGCTGTTTTTT
j_call: TRBJ2-2
d_call: -
clone_size: once
v_call: TRBV5-1

cdr3_aa: CSASSSDRPNSPLHF
cdr3_nt: TGCAGTGCTAGTTCCTCTGACAGGCCCAATTCACCCCTCCACTTT
j_call: TRBJ1-6
d_call: -
clone_size: once
v_call: TRBV20-1

cdr3_aa: CASSLAWTSGGLSTDTQYF
cdr3_nt: TGCGCCAGCAGCTTGGCCTGGACTAGCGGGGGACTTAGCACAGATACGCAGTATTTT
j_call: TRBJ2-3
d_call: TRBD2
clone_size: -
v_call: TRBV5-1

cdr3_aa: CASRDRVTYEQYF
cdr3_nt: TGTGCCAGCCGGGACAGGGTTACCTACGAGCAGTACTTC
j_call: TRBJ2-7
d_call: TRBD1
clone_size: -
v_call: TRBV2

cdr3_aa: CASSLPRGGRTDTQYF
cdr3_nt: TGCGCCAGCAGCTTGCCTCGGGGGGGACGCACAGATACGCAGTATTTT
j_call: TRBJ2-3
d_call: TRBD2
clone_size: -
v_call: TRBV5-1

cdr3_aa: CASSLAGGTGELFF
cdr3_nt: TGTGCCAGCAGCTTAGCGGGGGGGACCGGGGAGCTGTTTTTT
j_call: TRBJ2-2
d_call: TRBD2
clone_size: -
v_call: TRBV11-1

cdr3_aa: CASQRSANTGELFF
cdr3_nt: TGTGCCTCCCAACGGTCCGCGAACACCGGGGAGCTGTTTTTT
j_call: TRBJ2-2
d_call: -
clone_size: -
v_call: TRBV30

cdr3_aa: CASSIYGEGYEQYF
cdr3_nt: TGTGCCAGTAGTATATACGGGGAGGGATACGAGCAGTACTTC
j_call: TRBJ2-7
d_call: TRBD2
clone_size: -
v_call: TRBV19

cdr3_aa: CASRTSEETQYF
cdr3_nt: TGTGCCAGCAGAACTAGCGAGGAGACCCAGTACTTC
j_call: TRBJ2-5
d_call: TRBD2
clone_size: -
v_call: TRBV12-3/TRBV12-4

cdr3_aa: CASSSLRRGVRSGNTIYF
cdr3_nt: TGTGCCAGCAGTTCCCTAAGGCGGGGGGTCCGCTCTGGAAACACCATATATTTT
j_call: TRBJ1-3
d_call: -
clone_size: -
v_call: TRBV28

cdr3_aa: CASSPPNRGSYEQYF
cdr3_nt: TGTGCCAGCAGCCCTCCCAACAGGGGCTCCTACGAGCAGTACTTC
j_call: TRBJ2-7
d_call: TRBD1
clone_size: -
v_call: TRBV7-9

cdr3_aa: CSARAVHGYTF
cdr3_nt: TGCAGTGCTAGAGCAGTCCATGGCTACACCTTC
j_call: TRBJ1-2
d_call: -
clone_size: -
v_call: TRBV20-1

cdr3_aa: CATSDLGQPYEQYF
cdr3_nt: TGTGCCACCAGTGATTTGGGGCAGCCCTACGAGCAGTACTTC
j_call: TRBJ2-7
d_call: -
clone_size: -
v_call: TRBV24-1

cdr3_aa: CASSLQGARETQYF
cdr3_nt: TGCGCCAGCAGCTTGCAGGGGGCTCGAGAGACCCAGTACTTC
j_call: TRBJ2-5
d_call: TRBD1
clone_size: -
v_call: TRBV5-1

cdr3_aa: CASSLGGSKAYEQYF
cdr3_nt: TGTGCCAGCAGCTTAGGGGGCTCCAAGGCCTACGAGCAGTACTTC
j_call: TRBJ2-7
d_call: -
clone_size: -
v_call: TRBV7-2